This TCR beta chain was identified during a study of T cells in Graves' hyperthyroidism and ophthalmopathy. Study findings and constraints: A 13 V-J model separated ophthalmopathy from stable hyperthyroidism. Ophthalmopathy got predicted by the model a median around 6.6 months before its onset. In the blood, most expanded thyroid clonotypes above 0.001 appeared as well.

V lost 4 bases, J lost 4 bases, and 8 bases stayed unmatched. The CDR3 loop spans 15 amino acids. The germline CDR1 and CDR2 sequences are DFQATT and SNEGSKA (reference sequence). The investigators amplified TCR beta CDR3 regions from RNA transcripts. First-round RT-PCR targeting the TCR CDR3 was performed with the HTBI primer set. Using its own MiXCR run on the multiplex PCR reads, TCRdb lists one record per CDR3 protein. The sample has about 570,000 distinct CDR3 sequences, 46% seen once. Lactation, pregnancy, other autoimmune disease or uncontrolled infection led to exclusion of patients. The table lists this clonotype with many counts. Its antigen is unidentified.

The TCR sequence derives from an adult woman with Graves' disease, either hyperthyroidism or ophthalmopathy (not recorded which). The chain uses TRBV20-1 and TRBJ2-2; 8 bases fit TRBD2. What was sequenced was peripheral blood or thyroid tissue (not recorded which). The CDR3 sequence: CSATSGLAATGELFF. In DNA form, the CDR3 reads TGCAGTGCTACTTCAGGACTAGCAGCCACCGGGGAGCTGTTTTTT.